This T cell receptor beta chain came from a study of early T cells in non-severe SARS-CoV-2 infection. Study as a whole: Chains from this unsorted whole-blood bulk RNA could not be paired.

For this clonotype: The target antigen is unknown.

Individual cDNA molecules received unique molecular identifiers during library preparation. TCRdb reanalysed the 5' RACE reads using MiXCR and keeps one entry per CDR3 protein. The table lists about 110,000 distinct CDR3 sequences, approximately 10% of them singletons. Germline values: CDR1 SGHDN, CDR2 FVKESK. This CDR3 region has 17 residues. Trimming removed 2 bases at V and 2 bases at J, with 16 bases between. Findings of the study overall: Anti-spike CD8 responses were favored by VDJdb matching, which missed private and CD4 specificities.

Specimen: whole blood. The clonotype comes from an adult who was a healthcare worker with PCR-confirmed SARS-CoV-2 infection or an uninfected control (not recorded which). The chain is built from TRBV14 and TRBJ2-1; maybe TRBD1 (6 bases). CDR3 nucleotides: TGTGCCAGCAGCCAACATACCCGACAGGAACCCTACAATGAGCAGTTCTTC. Encoded protein: CASSQHTRQEPYNEQFF.